The 9 T cell receptor beta chains below all came from one sample that was sequenced in a study of T cell responses to AZD1222 COVID-19 vaccine. Produced via immunoSEQ multiplex PCR; TCRdb's table is partial and in-frame only. Of around 130,000 clones listed, 90% to 95% are singletons. The material was peripheral blood, obtained on day 0 of AZD1222 vaccination. The receptors shown here come from an adult in good health.

The chain links TRBV5-4 to TRBJ1-6; TRBD1 matches 9 bases. The CDR3 covers 20 residues. Germline V CDR1 and CDR2: SGHNT, YYREEE (reference sequence). Losses at the gene ends were 4 bases for V and 0 bases for J; bases not matched to a gene: 14. In DNA form, the CDR3 reads TGTGCCAGCAGCCATTCTCCGGGACAGGGATCAGGCTCCTATAATTCACCCCTCCACTTT. It specifies CASSHSPGQGSGSYNSPLHF.

The chain uses TRBV7-8 and TRBJ2-5; D is unclear. The CDR3 length is 11 residues. Trimming shortened V by 5 bases and J by 7 bases, and 8 bases separated the two germline ends. Germline V lookup: CDR1 SGHVS, CDR2 FQNEAQ. In DNA form, the CDR3 reads TGTGCCAGCAGCCCTGGAAGGACCCAGTACTTC. Protein: CASSPGRTQYF.

J is TRBJ2-1 and V is TRBV7-3; perhaps TRBD1 as D (6 bases). The V gene lost 5 bases and the J gene lost 5 bases, with 13 bases spanning the gap. The CDR3 is 14 residues long. Germline values: CDR1 SGHTA, CDR2 FQGTGA. CDR3 protein: CASSPQGTHNEQFF. The CDR3 nucleotides are TGTGCCAGCAGCCCCCAGGGGACACACAATGAGCAGTTCTTC.

This chain links TRBV12-5 with TRBJ1-1; D is unclear. The germline V gene has CDR1 LGHNT and CDR2 FRNRAP. The CDR3 is made up of 12 amino acids. Between the trimmed V and J ends, which lost 5 bases and 1 base, there was a span of 5 bases. The CDR3 sequence: CASGIENTEAFF. The CDR3 bases are TGTGCTAGTGGTATAGAGAACACTGAAGCTTTCTTT.

J is TRBJ2-7 and V is TRBV2; 7 positions match TRBD1. CDR1 SNHLY and CDR2 FYNNEI come from the germline V gene. The CDR3 contains 17 residues. Trimming took 9 bases from V and 1 from J; bases not matched to a gene: 18. The CDR3 here is CASYRRGDWTGSYEQYF. The CDR3 DNA follows: TGTGCCAGTTACCGCCGGGGAGACTGGACAGGATCCTACGAGCAGTACTTC.

The chain uses TRBV29-1 and TRBJ2-7; tentative D call: TRBD1 (5 bases). Germline values: CDR1 SQVTM, CDR2 ANQGSEA. The CDR3 is made up of 12 amino acids. V was shortened by 7 bases and J by 4 bases, with 14 bases between the two germline ends. The CDR3 spells CSAQGLQYEQYF. The DNA of the CDR3 is TGCAGCGCCCAGGGCTTGCAATACGAGCAGTACTTC.

The rearrangement links TRBV27 to TRBJ2-1; no firm D call. There are 14 residues in the CDR3. Germline V gives CDR1 MNHEY, CDR2 SMNVEV (reference sequence). V lost 7 bases to trimming and J lost 0 bases, with 10 bases between them. The CDR3 coding sequence is TGTGCCAGCACAGGACGGAACTCCTACAATGAGCAGTTCTTC. Its protein product is CASTGRNSYNEQFF.

The chain links TRBV7-6 to TRBJ2-7; D remains unclear. This CDR3 has 16 residues. Germline CDR1 is SGHVS and CDR2 is FNYEAQ. Trimming shortened V by 1 base and J by 2 bases, and 15 bases separated the two germline ends. The CDR3 is CASSLVAGFLTYEQYF. CDR3 sequence (DNA): TGTGCCAGCAGCTTAGTCGCCGGGTTTCTTACCTACGAGCAGTACTTC.

The rearrangement links TRBV3-1 (or the pseudogene TRBV3-2) to TRBJ2-1; D is uncertain. V shed 4 bases and J shed 0 bases, with 7 bases lying between them. This CDR3 is 14 amino acids long. The germline V gene encodes CDR1 LGHDT and CDR2 YNNKEL (reference sequence). The CDR3 spells CASSLFGSYNEQFF. The DNA for the CDR3 is TGTGCCAGCAGCCTCTTCGGCTCCTACAATGAGCAGTTCTTC.